This T cell receptor beta chain was identified in a study of PD-1 blockade in mismatch repair-deficient tumors (dated by TCRdb to about 2017). Describing the broader study: Between late 2013 and 2016, the trial enrolled approximately 91 consecutive patients with about eleven types of mismatch repair-deficient cancer, all of whom had received prior treatment and were progressing. Tumor-associated T cell clones in the peripheral blood of patients responding to PD-1 blockade were tracked using deep sequencing of TCR CDR3 regions. Paper-wide results and their limitations: After pembrolizumab, tumor-resident clones, which were often undetectable in blood before treatment, expanded rapidly and then contracted, generally ahead of radiologic responses.

The method behind the library was the immunoSEQ multiplex PCR assay. TCRdb took over this immuneACCESS table, retaining in-frame rearrangements with V and J assigned. Such tables are incomplete; in checked studies, under half of the missing clones stem from an unresolved V gene, and the remainder is unexplained. The sample has about 66,000 clones on record, around 73% of them singletons. The top ten clones comprise roughly 5.1% of the sample. For every enrolled patient, mismatch repair deficiency was confirmed by either polymerase chain reaction or immunohistochemistry. TCR sequencing was carried out for three patients who responded to pembrolizumab therapy. Pembrolizumab PD-1 blockade was prospectively tested in advanced mismatch repair-deficient cancers, regardless of tissue of origin, in the phase II trial. Peripheral blood T cell samples were collected serially, before PD-1 blockade began and at several time points afterward. Blood sampling time points were reported as weeks after the first dose of pembrolizumab.

About this clone itself: It has no known antigen specificity. One base away there is no much larger clone; base qualities are not given.

This clonotype was sampled from an adult with mismatch repair-deficient cancer. The sample in question was peripheral blood, obtained 2 weeks after starting pembrolizumab.

For the CDR3, the sequence is CASSQDTIRRGYGYTF. The DNA is as follows: TGTGCCAGCAGCCAAGACACGATACGGCGGGGCTATGGCTACACCTTC. In this chain, TRBV14 is recombined with TRBJ1-2; a confident D gene designation cannot be given. V lost 0 bases and J lost 4 bases; the stretch between them is 15 bases long. CDR1 SGHDN and CDR2 FVKESK were looked up in the germline V gene. The CDR3 sequence holds 16 residues, the cysteine and phenylalanine included. CDR3 DNA is the only sequence kept; it has 48 bases, read in frame from the first base.